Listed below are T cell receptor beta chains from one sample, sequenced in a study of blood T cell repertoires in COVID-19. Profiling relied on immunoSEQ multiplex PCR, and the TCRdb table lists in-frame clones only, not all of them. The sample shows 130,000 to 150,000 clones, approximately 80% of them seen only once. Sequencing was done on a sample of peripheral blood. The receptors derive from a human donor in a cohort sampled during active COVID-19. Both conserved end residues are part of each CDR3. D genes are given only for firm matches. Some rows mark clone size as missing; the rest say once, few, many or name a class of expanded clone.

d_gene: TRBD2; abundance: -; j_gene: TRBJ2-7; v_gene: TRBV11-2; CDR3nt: TGTGCCAGCAGCTTAGTTAGGCCTAGCGGGAATTACGAGCAGTACTTC; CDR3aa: CASSLVRPSGNYEQYF
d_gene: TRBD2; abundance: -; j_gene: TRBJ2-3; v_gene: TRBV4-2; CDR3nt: TGTGCCAGCAGCAAAGGGACTAGCGGGGGGGGCACAGATACGCAGTATTTT; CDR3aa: CASSKGTSGGGTDTQYF
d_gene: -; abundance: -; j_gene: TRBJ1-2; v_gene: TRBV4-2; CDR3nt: TGTGCCAGCAGCCCCCGGGAGGCAGGGACCAATGGCTACACCTTC; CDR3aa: CASSPREAGTNGYTF
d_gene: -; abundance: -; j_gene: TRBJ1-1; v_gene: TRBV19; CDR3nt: TGTGCCAGTAGTATAGGCGGACAGCGGAGGACTGAAGCTTTCTTT; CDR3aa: CASSIGGQRRTEAFF
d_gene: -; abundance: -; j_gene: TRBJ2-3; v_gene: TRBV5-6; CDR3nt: TGTGCCAGCAGCTTGGTACAGGCCACAGATACGCAGTATTTT; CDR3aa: CASSLVQATDTQYF
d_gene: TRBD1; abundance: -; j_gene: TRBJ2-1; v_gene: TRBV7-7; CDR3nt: TGTGCTAGCAGCCGGGACAGGGGGTTCAATGAGCAGTTCTTC; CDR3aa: CASSRDRGFNEQFF
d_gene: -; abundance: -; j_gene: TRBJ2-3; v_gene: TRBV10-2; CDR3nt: TGCGCCAGCAGGATGACTACGGGTACGCAGTATTTT; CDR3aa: CASRMTTGTQYF
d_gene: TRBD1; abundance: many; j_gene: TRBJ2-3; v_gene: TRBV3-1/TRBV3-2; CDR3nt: TGTGCCAGCAGCCAGACAGGGGCTGGCACAGATACGCAGTATTTT; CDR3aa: CASSQTGAGTDTQYF
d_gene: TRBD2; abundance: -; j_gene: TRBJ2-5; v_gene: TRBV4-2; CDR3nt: TGTGCCAGCAGCCCCTTGGGGGGGGAAAAACAAGAGACCCAGTACTTC; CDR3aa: CASSPLGGEKQETQYF
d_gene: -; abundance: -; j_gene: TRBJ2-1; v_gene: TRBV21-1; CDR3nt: TGTGCCAGCAGCAAAGCGCTAGGGGGGGACTCCTACAATGAGCAGTTCTTC; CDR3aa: CASSKALGGDSYNEQFF
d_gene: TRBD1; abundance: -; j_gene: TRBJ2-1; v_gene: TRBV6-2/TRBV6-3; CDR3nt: TGTGCCAGCAGCCCTGCCCGCGGACAGGGGGTGGGCTACAATGAGCAGTTCTTC; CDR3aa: CASSPARGQGVGYNEQFF
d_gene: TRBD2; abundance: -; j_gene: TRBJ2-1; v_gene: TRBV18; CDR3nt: TGTGCCAGTACCAGCGGGGGGTGGAATGAGCAGTTCTTC; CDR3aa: CASTSGGWNEQFF
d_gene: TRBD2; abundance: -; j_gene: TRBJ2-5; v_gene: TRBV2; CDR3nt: TGTGCCAGCAGTGTTGGACTAGCGGGGGGCCCCGCCCAGTACTTC; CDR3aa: CASSVGLAGGPAQYF
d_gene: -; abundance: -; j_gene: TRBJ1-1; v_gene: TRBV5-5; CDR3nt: TGTGCCAGCAGCTCCCAAGTTTGGACAGAGTCGGAAGCTTTCTTT; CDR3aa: CASSSQVWTESEAFF
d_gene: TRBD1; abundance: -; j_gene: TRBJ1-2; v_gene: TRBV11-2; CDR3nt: TGTGCCAGCAGCTCAATTCGGACAGGGGGCGCGAGTGGCTACACCTTC; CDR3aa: CASSSIRTGGASGYTF
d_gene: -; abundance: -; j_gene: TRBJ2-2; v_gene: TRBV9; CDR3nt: TGTGCCAGCAGCTTACTAGCATCGAACACCGGGGAGCTGTTTTTT; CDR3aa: CASSLLASNTGELFF
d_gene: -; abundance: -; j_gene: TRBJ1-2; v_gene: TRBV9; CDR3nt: TGTGCCAGCAGCTTACCTACAGGGCTTGGCTATGGCTACACCTTC; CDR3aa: CASSLPTGLGYGYTF
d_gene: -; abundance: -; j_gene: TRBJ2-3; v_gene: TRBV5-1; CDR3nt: TGCGCCAGCAGCTTGGACGGAAAGGGGGCAGATACGCAGTATTTT; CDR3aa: CASSLDGKGADTQYF
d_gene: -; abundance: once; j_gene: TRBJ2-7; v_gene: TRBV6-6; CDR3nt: TGTGCCAGCAGTTACCTACAGGGCCAATCCTACGAGCAGTACTTC; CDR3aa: CASSYLQGQSYEQYF
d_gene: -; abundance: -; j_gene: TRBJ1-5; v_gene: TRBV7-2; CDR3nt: TGTGCCAGCAGCTTAGAGGGGTTCCCCGGCAGTTACGATCATCAGCCCCAGCATTTT; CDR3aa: CASSLEGFPGSYDHQPQHF
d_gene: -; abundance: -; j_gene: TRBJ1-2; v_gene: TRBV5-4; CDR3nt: TGTGCCAGCAGCTTGGGGGCAGGGCAAGGCTACACCTTC; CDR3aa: CASSLGAGQGYTF
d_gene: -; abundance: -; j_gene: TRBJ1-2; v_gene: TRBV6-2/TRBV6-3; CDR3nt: TGTGCCAGCAGTTACTCGAGCTCTGGCTACACCTTC; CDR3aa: CASSYSSSGYTF
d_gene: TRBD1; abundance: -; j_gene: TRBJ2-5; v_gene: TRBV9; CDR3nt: TGTGCCAGCAGCGTAGAACAGGGGGAGACCCAGTACTTC; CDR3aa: CASSVEQGETQYF
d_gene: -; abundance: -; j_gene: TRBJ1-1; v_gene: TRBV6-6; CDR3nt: TGTGCCAGCAGTTTTAGAAACACTGAAGCTTTCTTT; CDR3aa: CASSFRNTEAFF
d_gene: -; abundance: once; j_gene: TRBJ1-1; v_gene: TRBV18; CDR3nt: TGTGCCAGCTCACCACAGGGGGAATTGAACACTGAAGCTTTCTTT; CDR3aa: CASSPQGELNTEAFF
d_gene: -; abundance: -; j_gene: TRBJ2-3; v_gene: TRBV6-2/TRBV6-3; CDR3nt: TGTGCCAGCAGTTATTCGACTAGTACCGATACGCAGTATTTT; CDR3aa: CASSYSTSTDTQYF
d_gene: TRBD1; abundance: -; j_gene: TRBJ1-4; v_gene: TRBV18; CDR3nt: TGTGCCAGCTCACCACGGGACAGGGGCGGTGAAAAACTGTTTTTT; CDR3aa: CASSPRDRGGEKLFF
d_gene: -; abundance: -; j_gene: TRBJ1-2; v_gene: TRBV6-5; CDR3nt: TGTGCCAGCAGTTCCGTAGGGGCACACTATGGCTACACCTTC; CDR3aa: CASSSVGAHYGYTF
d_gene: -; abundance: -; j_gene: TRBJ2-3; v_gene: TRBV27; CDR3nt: TGTGCCAGCAGTTGGGGGCCCGCAGATACGCAGTATTTT; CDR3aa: CASSWGPADTQYF
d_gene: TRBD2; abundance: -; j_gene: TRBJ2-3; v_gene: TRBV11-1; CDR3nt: TGTGCCAGCAGCACTTCTACGGGACTATCAACAGATACGCAGTATTTT; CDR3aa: CASSTSTGLSTDTQYF
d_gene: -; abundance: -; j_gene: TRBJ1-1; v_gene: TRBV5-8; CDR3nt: TGTGCCAGCAGCCGGGGACTCCTGAACACTGAAGCTTTCTTT; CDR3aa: CASSRGLLNTEAFF
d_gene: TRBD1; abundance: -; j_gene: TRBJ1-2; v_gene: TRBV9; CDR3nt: TGTGCCAGCAGCGTCGGACAGGGGGTGGAGGGCTACACCTTC; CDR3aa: CASSVGQGVEGYTF
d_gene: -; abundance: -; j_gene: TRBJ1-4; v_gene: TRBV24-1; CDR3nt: TGTGCCACCAGTGATTTAGCACAGGGTGGGGAAAAACTGTTTTTT; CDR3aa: CATSDLAQGGEKLFF
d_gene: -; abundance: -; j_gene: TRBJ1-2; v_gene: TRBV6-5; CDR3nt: TGTGCCAGCAGGAACATCGGGACTACCTATGGCTACACCTTC; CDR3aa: CASRNIGTTYGYTF
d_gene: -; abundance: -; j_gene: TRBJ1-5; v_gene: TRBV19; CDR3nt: TGTGCCAGGACAGGATATAGCAATCAGCCCCAGCATTTT; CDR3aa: CARTGYSNQPQHF
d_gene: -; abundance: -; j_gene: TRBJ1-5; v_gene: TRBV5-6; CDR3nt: TGTGCCAGCAGCCCAAACAGGGCTACCCTTAATCAGCCCCAGCATTTT; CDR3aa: CASSPNRATLNQPQHF
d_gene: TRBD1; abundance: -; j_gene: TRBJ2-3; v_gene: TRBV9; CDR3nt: TGTGCCAGCAGCCTGGACAGGCGCACAGATACGCAGTATTTT; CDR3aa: CASSLDRRTDTQYF
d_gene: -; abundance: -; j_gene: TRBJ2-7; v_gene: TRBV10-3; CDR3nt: TGTGCCATCAAAGGGGTGGGGATGGTGGCGCAGTACTTC; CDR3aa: CAIKGVGMVAQYF
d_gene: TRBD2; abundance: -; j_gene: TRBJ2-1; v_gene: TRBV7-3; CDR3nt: TGTGCCAGCAGCTTTGGCGGGGGATACAATGAGCAGTTCTTC; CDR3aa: CASSFGGGYNEQFF
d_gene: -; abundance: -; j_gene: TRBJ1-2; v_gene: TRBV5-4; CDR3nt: TGTGCCAGCAGCTTGGGTACGATTGACAGATTCTATGGCTACACCTTC; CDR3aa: CASSLGTIDRFYGYTF
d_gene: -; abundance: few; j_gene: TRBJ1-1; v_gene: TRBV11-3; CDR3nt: TGTGCCAGCAGCTTAGATGTACTGACTGAAGCTTTCTTT; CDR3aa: CASSLDVLTEAFF